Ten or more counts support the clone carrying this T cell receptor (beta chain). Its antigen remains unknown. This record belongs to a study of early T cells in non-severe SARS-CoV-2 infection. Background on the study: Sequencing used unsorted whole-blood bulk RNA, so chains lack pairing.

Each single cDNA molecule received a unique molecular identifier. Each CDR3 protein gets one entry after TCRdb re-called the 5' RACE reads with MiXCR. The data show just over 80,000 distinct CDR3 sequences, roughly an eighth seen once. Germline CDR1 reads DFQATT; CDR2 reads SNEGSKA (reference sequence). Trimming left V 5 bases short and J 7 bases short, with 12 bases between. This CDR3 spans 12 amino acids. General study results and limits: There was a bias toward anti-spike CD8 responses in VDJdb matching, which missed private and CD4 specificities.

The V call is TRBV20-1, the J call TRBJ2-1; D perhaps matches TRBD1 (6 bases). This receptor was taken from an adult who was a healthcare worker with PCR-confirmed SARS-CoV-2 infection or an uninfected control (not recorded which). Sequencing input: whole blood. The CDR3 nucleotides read TGCAGTGCTGGTTTACAGGGTAATGAGCAGTTCTTC. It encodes CSAGLQGNEQFF.